This TCR beta chain is drawn from a study of blood T cells in healthy people across ages. For the study at large: Capturing about one barcoded beta molecule per two T cells was achieved by template switching.

Study-wide results and caveats: Diversity was higher, and naive CD4+ cells more numerous, in long-lived donors than in aged donors. Among T cells, TCR beta diversity per million cells dropped roughly linearly as age rose.

CDR3 length equals 14 residues. J was trimmed by 4 bases and V by 6 bases; bases with no gene match: 7. Germline CDR1 and CDR2: WSHSY and SAAADI. It was with a sample-barcoded 5' primer and a J-beta primer mix that a second PCR of roughly 7 to 12 cycles was run. With 12 random nucleotides, a template-switch adaptor tagged each individual cDNA molecule. TCRdb redid the calling of the 5' RACE reads with MiXCR, one entry per CDR3 protein. The sample lists roughly 680,000 distinct CDR3 sequences, 52% occurring once. Points on this clonotype: Its target is not known.

Sequenced input: blood. The sequence was obtained from a woman aged 80 or over in good health. V gene TRBV10-2 combines with J gene TRBJ1-2, with 8 bases that match TRBD1. The CDR3 loop reads CASSDRGVFYGYTF. The DNA of the CDR3 is TGCGCCAGCAGCGACAGGGGAGTGTTCTATGGCTACACCTTC.